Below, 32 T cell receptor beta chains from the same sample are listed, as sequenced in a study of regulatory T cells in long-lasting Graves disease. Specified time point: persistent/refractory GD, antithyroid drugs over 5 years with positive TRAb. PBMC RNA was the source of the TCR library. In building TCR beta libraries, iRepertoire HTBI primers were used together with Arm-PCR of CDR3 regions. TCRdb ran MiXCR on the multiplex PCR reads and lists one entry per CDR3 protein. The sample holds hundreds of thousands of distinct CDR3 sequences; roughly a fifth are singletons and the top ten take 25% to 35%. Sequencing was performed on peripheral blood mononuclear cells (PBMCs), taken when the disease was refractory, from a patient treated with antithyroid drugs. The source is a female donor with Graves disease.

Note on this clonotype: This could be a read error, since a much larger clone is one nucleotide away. CDR3 sequence reads: CASSQQGGGGYTF. Here the CDR3 DNA reads TGTGCCAGCAGTCAACAGGGTGGGGGTGGCTACACCTTC. The chain has TRBV12-3 or TRBV12-4 and TRBJ1-2; possible D gene TRBD1, 6 bases. The CDR3 has 13 residues. The V and J ends lost 5 bases and 7 bases respectively, with 14 bases between them.

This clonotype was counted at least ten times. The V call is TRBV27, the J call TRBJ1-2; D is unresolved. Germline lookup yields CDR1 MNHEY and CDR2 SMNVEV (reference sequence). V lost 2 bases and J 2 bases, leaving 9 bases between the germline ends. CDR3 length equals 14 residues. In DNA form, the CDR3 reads TGTGCCAGCAGTTTAACGCAGACCAACTATGGCTACACCTTC. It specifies CASSLTQTNYGYTF.

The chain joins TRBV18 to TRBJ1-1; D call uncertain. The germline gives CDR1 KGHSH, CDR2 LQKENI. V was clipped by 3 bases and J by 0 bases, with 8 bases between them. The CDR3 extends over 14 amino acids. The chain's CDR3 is CASSPGPLNTEAFF. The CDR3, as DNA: TGTGCCAGCTCACCCGGACCGCTGAACACTGAAGCTTTCTTT.

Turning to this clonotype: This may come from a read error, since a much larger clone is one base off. CDR3: CASRAVRGQRSTEAFF. The CDR3 DNA follows: TGTGCCAGCAGGGCCGTAAGGGGGCAAAGGAGCACTGAAGCTTTCTTT. The chain is built from TRBV6-1 and TRBJ1-1; TRBD1 matches at 7 bases. V shed 6 bases and J 4 bases; nucleotides not matched to a gene: 14. CDR1 and CDR2 (germline): MNHNS, SASEGT. This CDR3 has 16 residues.

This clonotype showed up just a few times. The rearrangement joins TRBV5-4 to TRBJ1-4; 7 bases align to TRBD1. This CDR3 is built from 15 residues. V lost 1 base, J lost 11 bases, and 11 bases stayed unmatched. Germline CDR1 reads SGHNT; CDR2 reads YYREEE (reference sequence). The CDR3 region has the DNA TGTGCCAGCAGCTTGTCGACGAAGACAGGGCGGAAACTGTTTTTT. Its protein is CASSLSTKTGRKLFF.

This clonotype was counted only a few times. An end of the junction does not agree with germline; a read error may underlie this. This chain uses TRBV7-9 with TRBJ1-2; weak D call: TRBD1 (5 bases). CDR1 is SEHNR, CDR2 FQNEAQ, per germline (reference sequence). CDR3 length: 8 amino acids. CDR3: CASSLDSF. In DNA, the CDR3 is TGTGCCAGCAGCCTCGACAGTTTC.

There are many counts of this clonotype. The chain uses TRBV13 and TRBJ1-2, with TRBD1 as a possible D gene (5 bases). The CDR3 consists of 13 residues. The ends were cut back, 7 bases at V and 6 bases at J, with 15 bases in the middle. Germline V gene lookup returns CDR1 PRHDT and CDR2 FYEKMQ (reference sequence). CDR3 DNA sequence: TGTGCCAGCACCCCGGACACGTTGAATGGCTACACCTTC. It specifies CASTPDTLNGYTF.

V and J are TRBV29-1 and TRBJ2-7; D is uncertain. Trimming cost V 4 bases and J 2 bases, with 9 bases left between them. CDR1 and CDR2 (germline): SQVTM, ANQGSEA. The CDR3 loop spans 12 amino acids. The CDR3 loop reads CSVAPDTYEQYF. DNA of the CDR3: TGCAGCGTTGCCCCCGATACCTACGAGCAGTACTTC.

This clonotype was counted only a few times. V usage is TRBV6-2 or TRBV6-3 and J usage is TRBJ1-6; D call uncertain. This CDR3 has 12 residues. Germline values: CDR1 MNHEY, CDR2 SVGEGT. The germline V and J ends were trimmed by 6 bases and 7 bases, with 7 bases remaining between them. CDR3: CASSRRNSPLHF. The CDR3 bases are TGTGCCAGCAGCCGAAGGAATTCACCCCTCCACTTT.

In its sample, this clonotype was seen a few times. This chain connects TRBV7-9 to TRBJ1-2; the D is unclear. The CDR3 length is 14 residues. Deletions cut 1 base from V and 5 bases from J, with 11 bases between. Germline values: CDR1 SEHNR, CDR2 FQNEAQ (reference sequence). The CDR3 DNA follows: TGTGCCAGCAGCTTAGTTCAGAGCACTTATGGCTACACCTTC. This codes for CASSLVQSTYGYTF.

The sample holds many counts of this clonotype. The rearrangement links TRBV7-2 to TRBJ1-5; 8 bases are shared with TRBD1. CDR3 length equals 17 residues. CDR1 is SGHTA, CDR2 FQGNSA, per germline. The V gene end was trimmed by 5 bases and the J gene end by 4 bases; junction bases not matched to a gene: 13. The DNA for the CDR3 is TGTGCCAGCAGCCCGGGGACAGGTGCTTCCAAGAATCAGCCCCAGCATTTT. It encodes CASSPGTGASKNQPQHF. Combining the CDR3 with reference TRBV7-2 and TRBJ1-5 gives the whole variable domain GAGVSQSPSNKVTEKGKDVELRCDPISGHTALYWYRQSLGQGLEFLIYFQGNSAPDKSGLPSDRFSAERTGGSVSTLTIQRTQQEDSAVYLCASSPGTGASKNQPQHFGDGTRLSIL.

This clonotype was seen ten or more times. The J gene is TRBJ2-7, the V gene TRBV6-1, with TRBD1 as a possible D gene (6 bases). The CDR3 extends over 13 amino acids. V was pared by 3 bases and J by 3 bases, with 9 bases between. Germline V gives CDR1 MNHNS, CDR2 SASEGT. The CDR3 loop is CASSDGDIYEQYF. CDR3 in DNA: TGTGCCAGCAGTGATGGGGACATCTACGAGCAGTACTTC.

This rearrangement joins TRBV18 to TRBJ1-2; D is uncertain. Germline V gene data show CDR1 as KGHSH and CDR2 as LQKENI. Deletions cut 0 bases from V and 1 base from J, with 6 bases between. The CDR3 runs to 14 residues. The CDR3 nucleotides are TGTGCCAGCTCACCACCGACGTTTAACTATGGCTACACCTTC. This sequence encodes CASSPPTFNYGYTF.

The CDR3 sequence: CASSEADRLETQYF. In DNA form, the CDR3 reads TGTGCCAGCAGTGAAGCGGACAGGTTGGAGACCCAGTACTTC. J is TRBJ2-5 and V is TRBV6-1; 7 bases align to TRBD1. V lost 0 bases, J lost 5 bases, and 3 bases stayed unmatched. Looked up from germline, CDR1 is MNHNS and CDR2 is SASEGT. The CDR3 extends over 14 amino acids.

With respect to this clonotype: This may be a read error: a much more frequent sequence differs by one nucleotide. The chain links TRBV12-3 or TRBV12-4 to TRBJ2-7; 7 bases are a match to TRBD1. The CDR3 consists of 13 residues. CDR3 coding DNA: TGTGTCAGCAGTTTCGACAGGGCCTACGAGCAGTACTTC. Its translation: CVSSFDRAYEQYF.

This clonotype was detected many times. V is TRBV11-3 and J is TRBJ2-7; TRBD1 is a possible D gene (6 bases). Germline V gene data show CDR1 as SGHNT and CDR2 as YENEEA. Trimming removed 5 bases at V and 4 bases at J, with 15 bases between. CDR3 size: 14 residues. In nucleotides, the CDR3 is TGTGCCAGCAGCCTCGGGGACGGGACATACGAGCAGTACTTC. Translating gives CASSLGDGTYEQYF.

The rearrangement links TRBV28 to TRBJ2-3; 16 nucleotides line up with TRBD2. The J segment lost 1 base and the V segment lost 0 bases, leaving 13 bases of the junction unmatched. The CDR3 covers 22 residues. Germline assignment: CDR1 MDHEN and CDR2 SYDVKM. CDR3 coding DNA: TGTGCCAGCAGTTTATGGGGACTAGCGGGAGGGCCTTTGAGGATGGGCACAGATACGCAGTATTTT. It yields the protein CASSLWGLAGGPLRMGTDTQYF.

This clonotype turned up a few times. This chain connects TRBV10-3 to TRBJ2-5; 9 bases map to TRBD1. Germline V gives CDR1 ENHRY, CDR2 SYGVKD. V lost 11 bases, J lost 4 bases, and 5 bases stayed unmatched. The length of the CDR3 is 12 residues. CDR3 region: CAVGTGTETQYF. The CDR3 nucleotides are TGTGCCGTCGGGACAGGGACAGAGACCCAGTACTTC.

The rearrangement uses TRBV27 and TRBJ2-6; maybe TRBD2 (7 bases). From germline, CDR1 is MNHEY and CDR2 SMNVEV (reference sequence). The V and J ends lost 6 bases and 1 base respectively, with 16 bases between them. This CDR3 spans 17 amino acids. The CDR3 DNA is TGTGCCAGCAGCCCGGTCGGGGGGCGGTCTGGGGCCAACGTCCTGACTTTC. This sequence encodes CASSPVGGRSGANVLTF. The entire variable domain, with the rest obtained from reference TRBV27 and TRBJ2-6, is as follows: EAQVTQNPRYLITVTGKKLTVTCSQNMNHEYMSWYRQDPGLGLRQIYYSMNVEVTDKGDVPEGYKVSRKEKRNFPLILESPSPNQTSLYFCASSPVGGRSGANVLTFGAGSRLTVL.

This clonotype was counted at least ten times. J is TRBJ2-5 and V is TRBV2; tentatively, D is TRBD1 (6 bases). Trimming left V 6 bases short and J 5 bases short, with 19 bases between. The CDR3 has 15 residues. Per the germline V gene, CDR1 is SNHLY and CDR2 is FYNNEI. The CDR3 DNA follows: TGTGCCAGCAGGGCCGGGACACGGGCCCGGGAGACCCAGTACTTC. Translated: CASRAGTRARETQYF.

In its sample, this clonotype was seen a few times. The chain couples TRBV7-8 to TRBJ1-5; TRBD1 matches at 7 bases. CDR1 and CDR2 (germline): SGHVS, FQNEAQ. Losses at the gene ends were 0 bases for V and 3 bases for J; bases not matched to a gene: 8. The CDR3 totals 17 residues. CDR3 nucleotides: TGTGCCAGCAGCTTAGCGGCAGGGGGGGGAAACAATCAGCCCCAGCATTTT. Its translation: CASSLAAGGGNNQPQHF.

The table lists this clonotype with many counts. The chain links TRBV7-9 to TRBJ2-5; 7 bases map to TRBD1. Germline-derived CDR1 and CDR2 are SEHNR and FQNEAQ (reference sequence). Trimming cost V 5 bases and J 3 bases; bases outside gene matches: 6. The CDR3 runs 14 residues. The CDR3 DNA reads TGTGCCAGCAGCCGCGACAGGGTGGAAGAGACCCAGTACTTC. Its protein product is CASSRDRVEETQYF. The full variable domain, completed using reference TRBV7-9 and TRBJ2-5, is DTGVSQNPRHKITKRGQNVTFRCDPISEHNRLYWYRQTLGQGPEFLTYFQNEAQLEKSRLLSDRFSAERPKGSFSTLEIQRTEQGDSAMYLCASSRDRVEETQYFGPGTRLLVL.

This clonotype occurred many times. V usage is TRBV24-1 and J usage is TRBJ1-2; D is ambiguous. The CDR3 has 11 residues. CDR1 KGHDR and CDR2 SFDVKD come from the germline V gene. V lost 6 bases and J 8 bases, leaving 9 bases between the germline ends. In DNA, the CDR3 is TGTGCCACCAGTAGCAAGGGAGGCTACACCTTC. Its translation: CATSSKGGYTF.

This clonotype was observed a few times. CDR3 residues: CASSYSPLPTDTQYF. In nucleotides, the CDR3 is TGTGCCAGCAGTTACAGCCCTCTACCCACAGATACGCAGTATTTT. This sequence joins TRBV6-5 and TRBJ2-3; no definite D call. Germline V gene lookup returns CDR1 MNHEY and CDR2 SVGAGI. Trimming cost V 2 bases and J 2 bases, with 11 bases left between them. The CDR3 extends over 15 amino acids.

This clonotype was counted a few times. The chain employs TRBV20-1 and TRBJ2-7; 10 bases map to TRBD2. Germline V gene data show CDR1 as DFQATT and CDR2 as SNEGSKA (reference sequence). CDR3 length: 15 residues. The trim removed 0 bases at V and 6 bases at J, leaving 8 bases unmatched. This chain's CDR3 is CSARDLRLAGSEQYF. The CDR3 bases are TGCAGTGCTAGAGATTTGAGACTAGCGGGTTCCGAGCAGTACTTC.

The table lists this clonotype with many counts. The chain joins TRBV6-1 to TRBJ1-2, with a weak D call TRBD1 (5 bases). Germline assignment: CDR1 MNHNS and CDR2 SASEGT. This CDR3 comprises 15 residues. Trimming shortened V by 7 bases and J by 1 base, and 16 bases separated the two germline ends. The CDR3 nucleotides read TGTGCCAGCAACCCCCAGGGATCCGATAACTATGGCTACACCTTC. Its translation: CASNPQGSDNYGYTF.

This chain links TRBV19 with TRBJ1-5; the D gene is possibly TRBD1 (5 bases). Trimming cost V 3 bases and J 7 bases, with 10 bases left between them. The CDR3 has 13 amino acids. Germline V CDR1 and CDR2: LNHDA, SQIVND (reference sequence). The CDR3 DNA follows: TGTGCCAGTAGTATTACCAGGGACCAGCCCCAGCATTTT. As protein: CASSITRDQPQHF.

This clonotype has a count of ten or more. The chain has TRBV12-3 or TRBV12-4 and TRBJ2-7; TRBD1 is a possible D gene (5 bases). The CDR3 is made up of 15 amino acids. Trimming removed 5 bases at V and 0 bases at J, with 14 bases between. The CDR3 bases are TGTGCCAGCAGTCCAGGGCCAGTAGCCTCCTACGAGCAGTACTTC. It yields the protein CASSPGPVASYEQYF.

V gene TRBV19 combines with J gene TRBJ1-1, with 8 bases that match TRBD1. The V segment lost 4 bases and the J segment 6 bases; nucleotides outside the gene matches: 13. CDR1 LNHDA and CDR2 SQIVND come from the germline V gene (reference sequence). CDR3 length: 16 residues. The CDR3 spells CASSKPGQGPFAEAFF. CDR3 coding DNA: TGTGCCAGTAGTAAGCCCGGACAGGGCCCGTTCGCTGAAGCTTTCTTT.

The CDR3 spells CATSRLTSGVDPEGETQYF. CDR3 nucleotides: TGTGCCACCAGCAGGCTGACTAGCGGGGTAGACCCGGAGGGAGAGACCCAGTACTTC. The gene calls are TRBV15 and TRBJ2-5, with 11 positions matching TRBD2. The CDR3 loop spans 19 amino acids. The V segment lost 3 bases and the J segment 4 bases; nucleotides outside the gene matches: 16. CDR1 and CDR2 (germline): LNHNV, YYDKDF (reference sequence).

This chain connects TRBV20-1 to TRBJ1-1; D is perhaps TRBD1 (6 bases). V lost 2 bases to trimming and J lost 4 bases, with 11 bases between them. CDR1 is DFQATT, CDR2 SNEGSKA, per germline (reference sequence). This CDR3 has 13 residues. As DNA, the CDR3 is TGCAGTGCTAGACAGGGGAGTGGCACTGAAGCTTTCTTT. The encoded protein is CSARQGSGTEAFF.

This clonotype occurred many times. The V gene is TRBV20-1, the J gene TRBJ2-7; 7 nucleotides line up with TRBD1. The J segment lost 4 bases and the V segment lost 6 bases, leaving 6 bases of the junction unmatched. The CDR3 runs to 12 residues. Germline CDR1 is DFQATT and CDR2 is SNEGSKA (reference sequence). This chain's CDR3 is CSAARGLYEQYF. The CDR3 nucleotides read TGCAGTGCGGCAAGGGGGCTATACGAGCAGTACTTC.